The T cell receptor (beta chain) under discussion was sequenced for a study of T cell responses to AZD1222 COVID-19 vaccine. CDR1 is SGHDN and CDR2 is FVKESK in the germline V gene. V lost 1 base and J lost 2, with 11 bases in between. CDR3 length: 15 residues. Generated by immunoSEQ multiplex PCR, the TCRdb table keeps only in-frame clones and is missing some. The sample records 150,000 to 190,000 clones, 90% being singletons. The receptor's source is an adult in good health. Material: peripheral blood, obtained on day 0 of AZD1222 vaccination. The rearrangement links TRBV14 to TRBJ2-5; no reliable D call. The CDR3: CASSQGLSLQETQYF. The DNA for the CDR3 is TGTGCCAGCAGCCAAGGGCTGAGCCTGCAAGAGACCCAGTACTTC.